The 19 T cell receptor beta chains in this list originate from one sample, sequenced in a study of blood T cell repertoires in COVID-19. The table came from immunoSEQ multiplex PCR; TCRdb's copy has only in-frame clones and leaves some out. The table lists about 380,000 clones, more than 65% of them singletons, with 0.85% to 1.2% in the top ten. The sample comprised peripheral blood. The receptor source for this set is a human donor with acute or convalescent COVID-19. The donor label of this sample is uncertain.

V is TRBV10-2 and J is TRBJ2-7, with 9 bases identical to TRBD1. V gave up 0 bases and J gave up 3 bases; unmatched junction bases: 0. Germline V gene data show CDR1 as WSHSY and CDR2 as SAAADI. The CDR3 runs 14 residues. The CDR3 nucleotides read TGCGCCAGCAGTGAGTCGGGACAGGGCTACGAGCAGTACTTC. It translates to CASSESGQGYEQYF.

The chain uses TRBV19 and TRBJ1-5; 7 positions agree with TRBD1. This CDR3 has 14 amino acids. With 4 bases clipped from V and 3 bases from J, the junction kept 3 bases outside the gene matches. CDR1 is LNHDA and CDR2 is SQIVND in the germline V gene (reference sequence). CDR3 residues: CASSRTGDNQPQHF. The CDR3 DNA sequence: TGTGCCAGTAGTAGGACAGGAGACAATCAGCCCCAGCATTTT.

V and J are TRBV3-1 (or the pseudogene TRBV3-2) and TRBJ2-1; 10 nucleotides line up with TRBD2. The J segment lost 7 bases and the V segment lost 1 base, leaving 4 bases of the junction unmatched. Germline CDR1 LGHDT, CDR2 YNNKEL (reference sequence). The CDR3 length is 15 residues. For the CDR3, the DNA is TGTGCCAGCAGCCAAGCACTGACTAGCGGGAATGAGCAGTTCTTC. It codes for CASSQALTSGNEQFF.

The genes are TRBV5-4 and TRBJ1-1; D may be TRBD1 (6 bases). The germline V gene has CDR1 SGHNT and CDR2 YYREEE (reference sequence). V lost 0 bases, J lost 2 bases, and 11 bases lay in between. The CDR3 contains 15 residues. The CDR3 here is CASSLVDRTNTEAFF. DNA for the CDR3: TGTGCCAGCAGCTTGGTCGACAGGACTAACACTGAAGCTTTCTTT.

The V call is TRBV6-4, the J call TRBJ2-1; maybe TRBD1 (6 bases). Germline values: CDR1 MRHNA, CDR2 SNTAGT. The CDR3 is 14 residues long. The V and J ends lost 0 bases and 3 bases respectively, with 6 bases between them. CDR3 region: CASSDSGGYNEQFF. DNA for the CDR3: TGTGCCAGCAGTGACTCAGGGGGCTACAATGAGCAGTTCTTC.

The chain recombines TRBV5-1 with TRBJ2-7; TRBD1 matches 8 bases. The CDR3 totals 15 residues. The germline V gene encodes CDR1 SGHRS and CDR2 YFSETQ. The J segment lost 3 bases and the V segment lost 4 bases, leaving 9 bases of the junction unmatched. CDR3 in amino acids: CASSPSGQGFYEQYF. CDR3 nucleotide sequence: TGCGCCAGCAGCCCGTCCGGACAGGGTTTCTACGAGCAGTACTTC.

This clone was seen just once. V gene TRBV5-1 combines with J gene TRBJ2-2; 8 bases agree with TRBD2. With V trimmed by 4 bases and J by 5 bases, 7 bases remained unmatched. The CDR3 is 15 residues long. Germline CDR1 is SGHRS and CDR2 is YFSETQ. In DNA, the CDR3 is TGCGCCAGCAGCCTTAGCGGGGAAGGTACCGGGGAGCTGTTTTTT. Amino acid sequence: CASSLSGEGTGELFF.

The chain is built from TRBV12-3 or TRBV12-4 and TRBJ1-3; tentative D call: TRBD1 (5 bases). This CDR3 has 11 amino acids. With 4 bases removed from V and 7 bases from J, the gap between germline ends came to 5 bases. CDR3 residues: CASSSGNTIYF. CDR3 DNA: TGTGCCAGCAGTTCAGGGAACACCATATATTTT.

This chain links TRBV2 with TRBJ1-4, with D unresolved. The CDR3 runs 14 residues. Trimming left V 2 bases short and J 8 bases short, with 12 bases between. Per germline, CDR1 SNHLY and CDR2 FYNNEI. DNA for the CDR3: TGTGCCAGCAGTGAATCTCGGGGTATCGAAAAACTGTTTTTT. Encoded protein: CASSESRGIEKLFF.

This clone has just a few counts. The V gene is TRBV19, the J gene TRBJ2-3; 8 bases are a match to TRBD2. The V gene end was trimmed by 4 bases and the J gene end by 3 bases; junction bases not matched to a gene: 6. The CDR3 is 15 amino acids. From germline, CDR1 is LNHDA and CDR2 SQIVND (reference sequence). CDR3 nucleotides: TGTGCCAGTAGTACAGCGGGGGCGGGTACAGATACGCAGTATTTT. It yields the protein CASSTAGAGTDTQYF.

With regard to this clone: Other DNA sequences in the sample encode the same CDR3. The chain couples TRBV18 to TRBJ1-5; 9 bases align to TRBD1. Germline CDR1 and CDR2: KGHSH and LQKENI. The junction had 3 bases not matched to a gene; V was cut back by 3 bases and J by 0 bases. CDR3 length: 16 residues. In DNA form, the CDR3 reads TGTGCCAGCTCACCGACAGGGGGGTATAGCAATCAGCCCCAGCATTTT. Residues: CASSPTGGYSNQPQHF.

The rearrangement links TRBV5-1 to TRBJ2-1; 9 bases fit TRBD1. V was clipped by 1 base and J by 5 bases; unmatched bases: 10. Per germline, CDR1 SGHRS and CDR2 YFSETQ. The CDR3 runs to 17 residues. CDR3: CASSLRLTGQGNNEQFF. For the CDR3, the DNA is TGCGCCAGCAGCTTGCGCTTGACGGGACAGGGAAACAATGAGCAGTTCTTC.

This chain links TRBV7-9 with TRBJ2-5; TRBD2 agrees at 7 bases. Per germline, CDR1 SEHNR and CDR2 FQNEAQ (reference sequence). Losses at the gene ends were 4 bases for V and 2 bases for J; bases not matched to a gene: 10. This CDR3 contains 16 residues. The CDR3 spells CASSSSPLAVQETQYF. In DNA form, the CDR3 reads TGTGCCAGCAGCTCCTCCCCCCTAGCGGTGCAAGAGACCCAGTACTTC.

The count of this clone is one. V usage is TRBV7-6 and J usage is TRBJ1-4; D remains ambiguous. Looked up from germline, CDR1 is SGHVS and CDR2 is FNYEAQ. This CDR3 has 17 amino acids. V was pared by 1 base and J by 0 bases, with 12 bases between. The CDR3 DNA sequence: TGTGCCAGCAGCTTAGGGGCAGGAATTGCAACTAATGAAAAACTGTTTTTT. Its translation: CASSLGAGIATNEKLFF. Complete variable domain (other parts from reference TRBV7-6 and TRBJ1-4): GAGVSQSPRYKVTKRGQDVALRCDPISGHVSLYWYRQALGQGPEFLTYFNYEAQQDKSGLPNDRFSAERPEGSISTLTIQRTEQRDSAMYRCASSLGAGIATNEKLFFGSGTQLSVL.

This sequence joins TRBV19 and TRBJ2-5; D might be TRBD1 (6 bases). Looked up from germline, CDR1 is LNHDA and CDR2 is SQIVND (reference sequence). The CDR3 length is 14 residues. Trimming stripped 4 bases from V and 4 bases from J, with 13 bases between. The CDR3: CASSNPGHRETQYF. CDR3 bases: TGTGCCAGTAGTAATCCGGGACACCGAGAGACCCAGTACTTC.

CDR3 region: CASSPDRSYGYTF. The DNA of the CDR3 is TGCGCCAGCAGCCCGGACAGGAGCTATGGCTACACCTTC. V usage is TRBV4-1 and J usage is TRBJ1-2; TRBD1 agrees at 7 bases. CDR3 length: 13 amino acids. V was pared by 4 bases and J by 4 bases, with 3 bases of the junction left unmatched. The V gene's germline CDR1 is MGHRA and CDR2 YSYEKL.

V is TRBV18 and J is TRBJ1-5, with D unclear. From germline, CDR1 is KGHSH and CDR2 LQKENI. This CDR3 has 14 residues. The V and J ends lost 3 bases and 1 base respectively, with 7 bases between them. The CDR3 DNA follows: TGTGCCAGCTCACCGCAGTTGAGCAATCAGCCCCAGCATTTT. It yields the protein CASSPQLSNQPQHF.

The chain has TRBV7-8 and TRBJ2-2; 13 bases are a match to TRBD2. Germline lookup yields CDR1 SGHVS and CDR2 FQNEAQ. CDR3 size: 18 residues. V lost 7 bases, J lost 0 bases, and 8 bases stayed unmatched. The CDR3 loop reads CASTRRTSGGPNTGELFF. CDR3 coding DNA: TGTGCCAGCACCCGGCGGACTAGCGGGGGACCGAACACCGGGGAGCTGTTTTTT.

The J gene is TRBJ2-3, the V gene TRBV11-3, with D perhaps matching TRBD1 (6 bases). V was shortened by 3 bases and J by 3 bases, with 16 bases between the two germline ends. The V gene's germline CDR1 is SGHNT and CDR2 YENEEA. There are 16 residues in the CDR3. This CDR3 is CASSFQTGLGTDTQYF. Written as DNA, the CDR3 is TGTGCCAGCAGCTTCCAGACAGGCCTCGGGACAGATACGCAGTATTTT.